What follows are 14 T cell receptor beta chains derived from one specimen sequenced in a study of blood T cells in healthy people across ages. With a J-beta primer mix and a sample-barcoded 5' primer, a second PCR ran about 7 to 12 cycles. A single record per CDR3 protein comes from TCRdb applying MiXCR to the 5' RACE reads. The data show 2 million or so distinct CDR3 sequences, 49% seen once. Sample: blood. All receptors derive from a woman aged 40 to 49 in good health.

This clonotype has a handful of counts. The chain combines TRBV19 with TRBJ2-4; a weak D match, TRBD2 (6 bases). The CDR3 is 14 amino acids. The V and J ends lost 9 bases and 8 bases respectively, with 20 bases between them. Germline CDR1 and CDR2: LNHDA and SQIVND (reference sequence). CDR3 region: CASALVGGEDIQYF. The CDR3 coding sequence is TGTGCCAGCGCCTTGGTCGGGGGTGAGGACATTCAGTACTTC.

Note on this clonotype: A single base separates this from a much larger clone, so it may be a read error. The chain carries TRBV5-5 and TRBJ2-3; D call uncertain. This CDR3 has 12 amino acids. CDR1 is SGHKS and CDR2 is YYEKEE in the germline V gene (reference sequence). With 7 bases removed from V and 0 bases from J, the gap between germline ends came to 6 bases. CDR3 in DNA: TGTGCCAGCGTCGGGAGCACAGATACGCAGTATTTT. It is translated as CASVGSTDTQYF.

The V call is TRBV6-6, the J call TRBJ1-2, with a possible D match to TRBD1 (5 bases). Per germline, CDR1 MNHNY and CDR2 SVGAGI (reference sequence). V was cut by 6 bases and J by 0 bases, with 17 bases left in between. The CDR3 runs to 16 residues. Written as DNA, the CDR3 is TGTGCCAGCAGACCCCCTATGACAGTAGCTAACTATGGCTACACCTTC. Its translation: CASRPPMTVANYGYTF.

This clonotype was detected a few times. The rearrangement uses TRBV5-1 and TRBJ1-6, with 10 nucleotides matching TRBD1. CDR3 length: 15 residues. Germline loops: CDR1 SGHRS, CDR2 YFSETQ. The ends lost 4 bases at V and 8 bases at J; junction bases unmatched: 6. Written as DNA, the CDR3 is TGCGCCAGCAGCCCGGGACAGGGGAATTATTCACCCCTCCACTTT. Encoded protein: CASSPGQGNYSPLHF.

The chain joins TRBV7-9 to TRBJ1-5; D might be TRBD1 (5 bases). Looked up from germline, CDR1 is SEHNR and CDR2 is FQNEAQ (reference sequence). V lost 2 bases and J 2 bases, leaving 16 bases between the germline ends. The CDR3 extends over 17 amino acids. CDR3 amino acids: CASSLPPGRDGNQPQHF. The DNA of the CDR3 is TGTGCCAGCAGCTTACCTCCAGGGAGGGATGGCAATCAGCCCCAGCATTTT.

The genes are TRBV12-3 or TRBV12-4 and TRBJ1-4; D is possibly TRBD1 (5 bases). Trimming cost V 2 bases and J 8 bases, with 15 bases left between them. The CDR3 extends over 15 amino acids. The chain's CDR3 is CASSLPQGRREKLFF. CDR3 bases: TGTGCCAGCAGTTTACCGCAGGGAAGGCGCGAAAAACTGTTTTTT.

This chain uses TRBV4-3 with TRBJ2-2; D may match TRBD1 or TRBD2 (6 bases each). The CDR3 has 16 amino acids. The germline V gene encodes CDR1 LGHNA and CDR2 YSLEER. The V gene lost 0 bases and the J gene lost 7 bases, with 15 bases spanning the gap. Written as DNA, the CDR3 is TGCGCCAGCAGCCAAGATGGGGGGCAGGTTAGCGGGGAGCTGTTTTTT. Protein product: CASSQDGGQVSGELFF.

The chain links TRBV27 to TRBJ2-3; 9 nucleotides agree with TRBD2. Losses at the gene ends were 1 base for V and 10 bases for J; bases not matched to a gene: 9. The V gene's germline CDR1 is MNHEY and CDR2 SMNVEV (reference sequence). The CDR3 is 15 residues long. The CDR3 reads CASSLLAGVSEAQYF. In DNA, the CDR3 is TGTGCCAGCAGTTTATTAGCGGGGGTCTCCGAAGCGCAGTATTTT.

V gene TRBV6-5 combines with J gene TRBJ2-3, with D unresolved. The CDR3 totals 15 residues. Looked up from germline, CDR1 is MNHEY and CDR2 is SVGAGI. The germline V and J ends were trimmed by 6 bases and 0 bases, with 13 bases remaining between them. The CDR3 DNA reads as TGTGCCAGCAGGGAGACACTCGCTAGCACAGATACGCAGTATTTT. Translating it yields CASRETLASTDTQYF.

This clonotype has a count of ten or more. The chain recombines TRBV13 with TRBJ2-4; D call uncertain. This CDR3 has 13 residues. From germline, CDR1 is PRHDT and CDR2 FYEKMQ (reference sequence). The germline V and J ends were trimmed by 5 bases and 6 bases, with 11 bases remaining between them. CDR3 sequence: CASSKRGRNIQYF. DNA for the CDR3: TGTGCCAGCAGCAAACGAGGCAGAAACATTCAGTACTTC.

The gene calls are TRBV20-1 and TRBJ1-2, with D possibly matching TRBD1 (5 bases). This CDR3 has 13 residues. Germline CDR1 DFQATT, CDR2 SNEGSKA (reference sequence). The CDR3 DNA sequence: TGCAGGGCCGCCGGGGGGGGGAACTATGGCTACACCTTC. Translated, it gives CRAAGGGNYGYTF.

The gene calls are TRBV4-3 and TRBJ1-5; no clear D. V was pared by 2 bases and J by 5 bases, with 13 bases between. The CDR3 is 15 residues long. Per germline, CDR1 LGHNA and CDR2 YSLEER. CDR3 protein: CASSQSLAYDQPQHF. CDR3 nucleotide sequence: TGCGCCAGCAGCCAAAGCCTAGCGTACGATCAGCCCCAGCATTTT.

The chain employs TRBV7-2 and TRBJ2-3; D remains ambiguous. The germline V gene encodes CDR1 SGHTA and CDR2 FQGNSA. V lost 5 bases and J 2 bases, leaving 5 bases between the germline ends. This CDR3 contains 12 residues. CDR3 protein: CASSKFTDTQYF. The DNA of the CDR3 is TGTGCCAGCAGCAAGTTCACAGATACGCAGTATTTT.

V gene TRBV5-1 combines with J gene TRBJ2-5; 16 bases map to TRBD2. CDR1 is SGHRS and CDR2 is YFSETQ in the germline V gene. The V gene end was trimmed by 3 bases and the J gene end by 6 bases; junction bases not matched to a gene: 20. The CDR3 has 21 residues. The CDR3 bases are TGCGCCAGCAGCTCGACCTCATCAGTAGGGACTAGCGGGGGGGCCAGGAAGACCCAGTACTTC. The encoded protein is CASSSTSSVGTSGGARKTQYF.